Below are 24 T cell receptor beta chains sequenced from a single sample in a study of T cell responses to AZD1222 COVID-19 vaccine. The repertoire was sequenced with immunoSEQ multiplex PCR; TCRdb's copy has only in-frame clones and lacks some. The profile shows about 150,000 clones, roughly nine tenths of them singletons. Sequenced material: peripheral blood, taken 28 days after the second AZD1222 dose. These receptors came from an adult who received the AZD1222 COVID-19 vaccine.

This clone has just one count. The chain employs TRBV9 and TRBJ1-2; 8 bases are a match to TRBD1. V shed 6 bases, J shed 4 bases, and the junction held 8 bases outside the gene matches. Germline V lookup: CDR1 SGDLS, CDR2 YYNGEE. The CDR3 is 14 amino acids. The CDR3 reads CASTPSGTGYGYTF. CDR3 DNA: TGTGCCAGCACCCCCTCCGGGACAGGCTATGGCTACACCTTC.

The chain joins TRBV5-8 to TRBJ1-1; TRBD1 is a possible D gene (5 bases). V gave up 5 bases and J gave up 5 bases, with 13 bases separating them. CDR3 length: 13 residues. The V gene's germline CDR1 is SGHTS and CDR2 YDEGEE. This chain's CDR3 is CASRLVGGTEAFF. The CDR3 nucleotides read TGTGCCAGCAGGCTGGTCGGGGGGACTGAAGCTTTCTTT.

The chain uses TRBV15 and TRBJ2-5; D is ambiguous. The CDR3 has 14 residues. V shed 0 bases and J shed 0 bases, with 5 bases lying between them. CDR1 and CDR2 from the germline V gene are LNHNV and YYDKDF (reference sequence). The CDR3 region has the DNA TGTGCCACCAGCAGAGATATCAACCAAGAGACCCAGTACTTC. It yields the protein CATSRDINQETQYF.

This clone was seen once. This sequence joins TRBV5-1 and TRBJ1-3, with D unresolved. The germline V gene has CDR1 SGHRS and CDR2 YFSETQ. Trimming took 5 bases from V and 11 from J, leaving 17 bases between them. The CDR3 runs to 13 residues. CDR3: CASSRLGETAIYF. CDR3 coding DNA: TGCGCCAGCAGTCGGCTTGGGGAGACCGCCATATATTTT.

Concerning this clone itself: One end of the junction fails to match germline, which may point to a read error. This chain joins TRBV4-1 and TRBJ1-5; no clear D. Germline V CDR1 and CDR2: MGHRA, YSYEKL. CDR3 length: 14 residues. This CDR3 reads CARSPREGNQPQHF. The CDR3 bases are TGCGCCCGCAGCCCCCGGGAGGGAAATCAGCCCCAGCATTTT.

The chain's CDR3 is CASSSERAPRTDTQYF. The CDR3 DNA sequence: TGTGCCAGCAGCTCGGAGAGGGCGCCTCGCACAGATACGCAGTATTTT. This chain uses TRBV7-8 with TRBJ2-3; D might be TRBD2 (5 bases). Germline V gene lookup returns CDR1 SGHVS and CDR2 FQNEAQ. Trimming stripped 4 bases from V and 1 base from J, with 15 bases between. CDR3 length equals 16 residues.

This chain links TRBV27 with TRBJ2-7; the match to TRBD2 covers 13 bases. This CDR3 region has 16 residues. The J segment lost 0 bases and the V segment lost 5 bases, leaving 4 bases of the junction unmatched. The V gene's germline CDR1 is MNHEY and CDR2 SMNVEV (reference sequence). The CDR3 reads CASSSGTSGISYEQYF. The DNA for the CDR3 is TGTGCCAGCAGTAGCGGGACTAGCGGGATCTCCTACGAGCAGTACTTC.

The CDR3 protein is CASSAPLRMGEQYF. CDR3 sequence (DNA): TGTGCCAGCAGTGCCCCTCTCCGGATGGGAGAGCAGTACTTC. The chain is built from TRBV2 and TRBJ2-7, with no clear D. CDR3 length equals 14 residues. Trimming removed 4 bases from V and 7 bases from J, with 17 bases in between. Germline-derived CDR1 and CDR2 are SNHLY and FYNNEI.

The rearrangement links TRBV28 to TRBJ1-5; D call uncertain. V lost 3 bases, J lost 6 bases, and 6 bases lay in between. CDR1 and CDR2 from the germline V gene are MDHEN and SYDVKM. The CDR3 sequence is 12 residues long. The CDR3 nucleotides are TGTGCCAGCAGTTTCGCACTTCAGCCCCAGCATTTT. It codes for CASSFALQPQHF.

The rearrangement links TRBV2 to TRBJ2-1, with TRBD2 matching 11 bases. Germline V gene sequence: CDR1 SNHLY, CDR2 FYNNEI. CDR3 length: 15 amino acids. V lost 7 bases to trimming and J lost 5 bases; unmatched junction nucleotides: 7. CDR3 region: CASTLLAGDNNEQFF. CDR3 nucleotides: TGTGCCAGCACCTTACTAGCGGGAGACAACAATGAGCAGTTCTTC.

This clone was recorded a few times. The chain couples TRBV19 to TRBJ2-3; 9 positions agree with TRBD1. The junction had 12 bases not matched to a gene; V was cut back by 0 bases and J by 5 bases. From germline, CDR1 is LNHDA and CDR2 SQIVND (reference sequence). The CDR3 is made up of 18 amino acids. CDR3 amino acids: CASSIDAPGQGGIDTQYF. CDR3 DNA sequence: TGTGCCAGTAGTATAGATGCCCCGGGACAGGGTGGGATAGATACGCAGTATTTT.

This clone appeared once. This chain joins TRBV5-6 and TRBJ1-6, with D perhaps TRBD1 (6 bases). V dropped 2 bases and J dropped 7 bases, with 13 bases sitting between them. This CDR3 comprises 15 residues. Germline V gene data show CDR1 as SGHDT and CDR2 as YYEEEE. For the CDR3, the DNA is TGTGCCAGCAGCTTAGGGGGGGCGCAGAATTCACCCCTCCACTTT. This sequence encodes CASSLGGAQNSPLHF.

The chain combines TRBV2 with TRBJ2-7; 8 bases map to TRBD1. Germline V gene data show CDR1 as SNHLY and CDR2 as FYNNEI. With V trimmed by 3 bases and J by 7 bases, 2 bases remained unmatched. The CDR3 spans 12 residues. The CDR3 loop is CASSDHRGEQYF. CDR3 DNA sequence: TGTGCCAGCAGTGATCACAGGGGGGAGCAGTACTTC.

The chain is built from TRBV27 and TRBJ1-6; perhaps TRBD1 as D (5 bases). The V end lost 6 bases, the J end lost 9 bases, and 21 bases lay between the germline ends. Germline values: CDR1 MNHEY, CDR2 SMNVEV (reference sequence). The CDR3 totals 16 residues. This CDR3 reads CASSLKWQGGTSPLHF. The CDR3 bases are TGTGCCAGCAGCCTGAAGTGGCAGGGTGGGACTTCACCCCTCCACTTT.

The table lists this clone with a count of one. The chain couples TRBV5-1 to TRBJ2-3, with a possible D match to TRBD2 (7 bases). CDR3 length: 17 residues. Germline CDR1 reads SGHRS; CDR2 reads YFSETQ. V gave up 2 bases and J gave up 0 bases, with 16 bases separating them. Written as DNA, the CDR3 is TGCGCCAGCAGCTTTCGGAGGGGGGGATCCAGCACAGATACGCAGTATTTT. Translated: CASSFRRGGSSTDTQYF.

This rearrangement joins TRBV4-1 to TRBJ2-1; 9 bases are shared with TRBD2. The CDR3 extends over 15 amino acids. Germline values: CDR1 MGHRA, CDR2 YSYEKL. The trim removed 6 bases at V and 0 bases at J, leaving 3 bases unmatched. This chain's CDR3 is CASRVAGDSYNEQFF. CDR3 in DNA: TGCGCCAGCAGGGTAGCGGGAGACTCCTACAATGAGCAGTTCTTC.

The rearrangement links TRBV5-1 to TRBJ1-2; D gene ambiguous. Per germline, CDR1 SGHRS and CDR2 YFSETQ. The CDR3 loop spans 13 amino acids. V was trimmed by 0 bases and J by 8 bases, leaving 11 bases between them. The CDR3 region has the DNA TGCGCCAGCAGCTTGGCTGAATATGAAGGCTACACCTTC. Its translation: CASSLAEYEGYTF.

The chain has TRBV7-9 and TRBJ2-7; perhaps TRBD1 as D (6 bases). The CDR3 extends over 13 amino acids. Trimming removed 1 base from V and 4 bases from J, with 8 bases in between. Looked up from germline, CDR1 is SEHNR and CDR2 is FQNEAQ (reference sequence). CDR3 nucleotides: TGTGCCAGCAGCTTAGTAGGGGGTTACGAGCAGTACTTC. Translation: CASSLVGGYEQYF.

In this sample, this clone turned up a few times. The V gene is TRBV7-2, the J gene TRBJ1-2, with D possibly matching TRBD1 (5 bases). The V gene's germline CDR1 is SGHTA and CDR2 FQGNSA. This CDR3 has 13 residues. V was trimmed by 2 bases and J by 7 bases, leaving 11 bases between them. CDR3 sequence (DNA): TGTGCCAGCAGCTTATCCAGGGTTTCTGGCTACACCTTC. It codes for CASSLSRVSGYTF.

V usage is TRBV15 and J usage is TRBJ1-3, with D possibly TRBD1 on 5 matching bases. Germline CDR1 reads LNHNV; CDR2 reads YYDKDF (reference sequence). V lost 0 bases, J lost 0 bases, and 9 bases lay in between. The length of the CDR3 is 16 residues. In DNA form, the CDR3 reads TGTGCCACCAGCAGAGACCTCGACAGCTCTGGAAACACCATATATTTT. The encoded protein is CATSRDLDSSGNTIYF.

The V call is TRBV28, the J call TRBJ2-7; TRBD1 is a possible D gene (5 bases). Germline-derived CDR1 and CDR2 are MDHEN and SYDVKM. The CDR3 totals 12 residues. V lost 4 bases, J lost 6 bases, and 10 bases lay in between. CDR3 nucleotides: TGTGCCAGCAGTTCACAACAGGTCGAGCAGTACTTC. It codes for CASSSQQVEQYF.

CDR3 protein: CASSQGPSGTSGSFEQFF. CDR3 DNA sequence: TGTGCCAGCAGCCAAGGCCCTTCCGGGACTAGCGGGAGTTTTGAGCAGTTCTTC. V usage is TRBV4-2 and J usage is TRBJ2-1, with 14 bases lining up with TRBD2. CDR1 is LGHNA and CDR2 is YNFKEQ in the germline V gene. Unmatched junction bases numbered 11, after V lost 1 base and J lost 9 bases. CDR3 length equals 18 residues.

The CDR3 nucleotides read TGTGCCAGCAGTCGAGGACTAGCGGGAATCACAGATACGCAGTATTTT. Its translation: CASSRGLAGITDTQYF. J is TRBJ2-3 and V is TRBV6-6, with 12 bases that match TRBD2. Trimming removed 5 bases from V and 2 bases from J; junction bases left unmatched: 5. CDR1 is MNHNY and CDR2 is SVGAGI in the germline V gene (reference sequence). The CDR3 sequence is 16 residues long.

CDR3: CASSQEALMPQHF. CDR3 nucleotide sequence: TGTGCCAGCAGCCAAGAGGCGCTGATGCCCCAGCATTTT. V and J are TRBV3-1 (or the pseudogene TRBV3-2) and TRBJ1-5; D is ambiguous. CDR1 is LGHDT and CDR2 is YNNKEL in the germline V gene (reference sequence). The CDR3 runs 13 residues. Trimming removed 0 bases from V and 9 bases from J, with 9 bases in between.